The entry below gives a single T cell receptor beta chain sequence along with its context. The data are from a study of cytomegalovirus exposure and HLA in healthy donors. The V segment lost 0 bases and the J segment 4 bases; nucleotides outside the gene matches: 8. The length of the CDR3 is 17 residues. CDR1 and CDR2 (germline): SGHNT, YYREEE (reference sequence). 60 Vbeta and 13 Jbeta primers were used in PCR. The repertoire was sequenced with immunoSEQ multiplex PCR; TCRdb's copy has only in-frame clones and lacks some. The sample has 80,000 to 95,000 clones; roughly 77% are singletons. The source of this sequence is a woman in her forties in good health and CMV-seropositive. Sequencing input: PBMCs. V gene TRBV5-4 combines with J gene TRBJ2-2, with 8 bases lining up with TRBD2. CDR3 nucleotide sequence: TGTGCCAGCAGCTTGGTCAAACTAGCGGAGGTCACCGGGGAGCTGTTTTTT. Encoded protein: CASSLVKLAEVTGELFF.